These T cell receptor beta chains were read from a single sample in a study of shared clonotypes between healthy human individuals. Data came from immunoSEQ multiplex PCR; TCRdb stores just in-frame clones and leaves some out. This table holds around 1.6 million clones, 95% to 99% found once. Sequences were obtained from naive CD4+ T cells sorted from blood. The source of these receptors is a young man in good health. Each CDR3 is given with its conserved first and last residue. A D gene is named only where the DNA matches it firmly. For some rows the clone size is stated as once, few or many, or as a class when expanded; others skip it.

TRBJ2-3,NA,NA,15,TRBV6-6,TGTGCCAGCAGTCGACCGGGACTCCCCACAGATACGCAGTATTTT,CASSRPGLPTDTQYF
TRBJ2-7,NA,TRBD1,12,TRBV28,TGTGCCAGCAGTACCGACGACAGGGTGGGGTACTTC,CASSTDDRVGYF
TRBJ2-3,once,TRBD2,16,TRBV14,TGTGCCAGCAGCTTAAGACTAGCCTCCAGCACAGATACGCAGTATTTT,CASSLRLASSTDTQYF
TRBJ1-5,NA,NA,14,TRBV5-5,TGTGCCAGCAGCTTGGGAGGGCGGGATCAGCCCCAGCATTTT,CASSLGGRDQPQHF
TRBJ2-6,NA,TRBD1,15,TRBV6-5,TGTGCCAGCAGCCACAGGGGCTCTGGGGCCAACGTCCTGACTTTC,CASSHRGSGANVLTF
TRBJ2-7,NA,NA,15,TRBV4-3,TGCGCCAGCAGCCAAGATTGGGCGATTTCTTACGAGCAGTACTTC,CASSQDWAISYEQYF
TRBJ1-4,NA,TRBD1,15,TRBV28,TGTGCCAGCAGTTTCCGGACAGGGGGCGATGAAAAACTGTTTTTT,CASSFRTGGDEKLFF
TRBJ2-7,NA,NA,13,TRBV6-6,TGTGCCAGCAGTTACTCGAGGGGCGGCGAGCAGTACTTC,CASSYSRGGEQYF
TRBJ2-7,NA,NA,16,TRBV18,TGTGCCAGCTCATCGGTATTGGTAGCGGACCACTACGAGCAGTACTTC,CASSSVLVADHYEQYF
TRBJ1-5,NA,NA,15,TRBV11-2,TGTGCCAGCAGCCAAGGACGGTATAGCAATCAGCCCCAGCATTTT,CASSQGRYSNQPQHF
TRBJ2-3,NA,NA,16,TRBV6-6,TGTGCCAGCAGTTACTCAAAGCAGTACCCCACAGATACGCAGTATTTT,CASSYSKQYPTDTQYF
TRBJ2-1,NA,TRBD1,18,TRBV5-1,TGCGCCAGCAGCCTAGGGACAGGGGGGGGGTTAGGCTACAATGAGCAGTTCTTC,CASSLGTGGGLGYNEQFF
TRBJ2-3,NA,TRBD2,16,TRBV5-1,TGCGCCAGCAGCTTGGAACTAGCGGGAGCGGGAGATACGCAGTATTTT,CASSLELAGAGDTQYF
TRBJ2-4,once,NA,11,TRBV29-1,TGCAGCGCCGGGGACGAAAACATTCAGTACTTC,CSAGDENIQYF
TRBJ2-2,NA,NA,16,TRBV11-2,TGTGCCAGCAGCTTAGTCCGATTCGCGAACACCGGGGAGCTGTTTTTT,CASSLVRFANTGELFF
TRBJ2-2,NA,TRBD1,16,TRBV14,TGTGCCAGCAGCCAAGATCAGACAGGGTGGACCGGGGAGCTGTTTTTT,CASSQDQTGWTGELFF
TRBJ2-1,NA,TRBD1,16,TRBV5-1,TGCGCCAGCAGCAGGGGGCAGGAGATCTTCTACAATGAGCAGTTCTTC,CASSRGQEIFYNEQFF
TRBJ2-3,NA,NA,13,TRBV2,TGTGCCAGCCTTTTAAGAGGCACAGATACGCAGTATTTT,CASLLRGTDTQYF
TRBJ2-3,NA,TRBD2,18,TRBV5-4,TGTGCCAGCAGCAGAGGGACTAGCGGGAGACGCTTCACAGATACGCAGTATTTT,CASSRGTSGRRFTDTQYF
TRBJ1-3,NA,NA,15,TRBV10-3,TGTGCCATCAAGGAAACAGGGACCTCTGGAAACACCATATATTTT,CAIKETGTSGNTIYF
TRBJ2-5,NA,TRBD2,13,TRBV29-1,TGCAGCGTTGCACCCCGACTAGCCGAGACCCAGTACTTC,CSVAPRLAETQYF
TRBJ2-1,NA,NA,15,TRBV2,TGTGCCAGCAGGCAGGAGGCGGGTTTCTACAATGAGCAGTTCTTC,CASRQEAGFYNEQFF